This T cell receptor (beta chain) derives from a study of cytomegalovirus exposure and HLA in healthy donors. Overall study context: A preliminary data release comprised roughly 80 million unique TCRs obtained from HLA-typed donors.

About this clone: Its antigen is not identified.

Study-wide points: In a later analysis, HLA-associated beta chains showed higher expansion and lower generation probabilities than comparable chains.

The CDR3 is made up of 16 amino acids. Germline CDR1 is WNHNN and CDR2 is SYGVQD (reference sequence). Both 60 Vbeta primers and 13 Jbeta primers went into the PCR. Assay: immunoSEQ multiplex PCR; the TCRdb copy retains only in-frame clones and omits some. The table shows about 140,000 clones, with roughly four fifths occurring only once. Input material: PBMCs. The receptor's source is a woman in her forties in good health and CMV-seronegative. The genes are TRBV10-1 and TRBJ2-5; the match to TRBD2 covers 16 bases. The J call may be faulty, since TRBJ2-7 better matches the DNA end. CDR3 nucleotide sequence: TGCGCCAGCAGTCCCGGGACTAGCGGGGGGGCAGACGAGCAGTACTTC. Translated, it gives CASSPGTSGGADEQYF.